These T cell receptor beta chains were read from a single sample in a study of T cell clones after liver transplantation. Profiling relied on immunoSEQ multiplex PCR, and the TCRdb table lists in-frame clones only, not all of them. This sample has 93,000 or so clones, with approximately 79% found just once. Source: CD4+ T cells from blood, taken around 44 months after liver transplant. These receptor sequences come from a human patient who received a liver transplant. Some T cells may be transferred from the graft donor. The CDR3 runs from the conserved cysteine through the conserved F or W. The D gene is left open where the match is weak. A clone size is listed for some rows: how often the clone was seen (once, few, many), or a class if it is expanded.

J: TRBJ1-1; V: TRBV5-1; size: -; length: 15; D: -; CDR3: CASSSGFGDSLRAFF; DNA: TGCGCCAGCAGCTCCGGTTTCGGAGACTCACTGAGAGCTTTCTTT
J: TRBJ1-1; V: TRBV29-1; size: -; length: 12; D: -; CDR3: CSVMGTNTEAFF; DNA: TGCAGCGTTATGGGGACGAACACTGAAGCTTTCTTT
J: TRBJ2-7; V: TRBV28; size: -; length: 13; D: -; CDR3: CAGRDTSSYEQYF; DNA: TGTGCCGGCCGGGACACGAGCTCCTACGAGCAGTACTTC
J: TRBJ1-1; V: TRBV7-9; size: -; length: 13; D: -; CDR3: CASSLVAGTEAFF; DNA: TGTGCCAGCAGCTTAGTTGCTGGGACTGAAGCTTTCTTT
J: TRBJ1-3; V: TRBV10-3; size: few; length: 18; D: -; CDR3: CAISESGLTGVYGNTIYF; DNA: TGTGCCATCAGTGAGTCGGGCCTAACTGGGGTCTATGGAAACACCATATATTTT
J: TRBJ2-1; V: TRBV9; size: -; length: 16; D: TRBD2; CDR3: CASSRTSGSSYNEQFF; DNA: TGTGCCAGCAGCCGTACTAGCGGTAGCTCCTACAATGAGCAGTTCTTC
J: TRBJ2-1; V: TRBV27; size: -; length: 16; D: TRBD2; CDR3: CASSLSPAGTRGEQFF; DNA: TGTGCCAGCAGTTTATCCCCCGCCGGGACTAGAGGTGAGCAGTTCTTC
J: TRBJ1-3; V: TRBV6-6; size: -; length: 15; D: TRBD1; CDR3: CASWGAGGFGNTIYF; DNA: TGTGCCAGCTGGGGGGCAGGGGGTTTTGGAAACACCATATATTTT
J: TRBJ2-2; V: TRBV7-6; size: -; length: 14; D: -; CDR3: CASSLTGTNGELFF; DNA: TGTGCCAGCAGCCTGACAGGGACTAACGGGGAGCTGTTTTTT
J: TRBJ2-5; V: TRBV5-1; size: -; length: 13; D: TRBD2; CDR3: CASSPAGGETQYF; DNA: TGCGCCAGCAGCCCAGCGGGGGGGGAGACCCAGTACTTC
J: TRBJ2-3; V: TRBV4-2; size: -; length: 12; D: -; CDR3: CASSQERDTQYF; DNA: TGTGCCAGCAGCCAAGAGCGGGATACGCAGTATTTT
J: TRBJ2-7; V: TRBV6-1; size: -; length: 15; D: -; CDR3: CASKEGSSRHYEQYF; DNA: TGTGCCAGCAAGGAGGGCTCCTCAAGGCACTACGAGCAGTACTTC
J: TRBJ1-3; V: TRBV13; size: -; length: 15; D: TRBD1; CDR3: CASSLEGAPGNTIYF; DNA: TGTGCCAGCAGCTTAGAGGGGGCTCCTGGAAACACCATATATTTT
J: TRBJ1-1; V: TRBV4-3; size: -; length: 13; D: -; CDR3: CASSQDAGLAAFF; DNA: TGCGCCAGCAGCCAAGATGCAGGGTTGGCAGCTTTCTTT
J: TRBJ2-5; V: TRBV6-1; size: -; length: 15; D: -; CDR3: CASSERQVLMETQYF; DNA: TGTGCCAGCAGTGAAAGACAGGTTCTGATGGAGACCCAGTACTTC
J: TRBJ2-7; V: TRBV5-1; size: few; length: 14; D: -; CDR3: CASSLQGLEVEQYF; DNA: TGCGCCAGCAGCTTGCAGGGATTAGAGGTCGAGCAGTACTTC
J: TRBJ1-5; V: TRBV5-1; size: few; length: 15; D: -; CDR3: CASSPQDPGKQPQHF; DNA: TGCGCCAGCAGCCCGCAGGATCCAGGCAAACAGCCCCAGCATTTT
J: TRBJ1-3; V: TRBV9; size: once; length: 16; D: -; CDR3: CASSVGMDYSGNTIYF; DNA: TGTGCCAGCAGCGTAGGCATGGACTACTCTGGAAACACCATATATTTT
J: TRBJ1-5; V: TRBV7-2; size: once; length: 15; D: TRBD1; CDR3: CASSFTGGVNQPQHF; DNA: TGTGCCAGCAGCTTTACAGGGGGCGTCAATCAGCCCCAGCATTTT
J: TRBJ2-1; V: TRBV9; size: -; length: 13; D: -; CDR3: CASSVVEGNEQFF; DNA: TGTGCCAGCAGCGTAGTTGAGGGGAATGAGCAGTTCTTC
J: TRBJ1-1; V: TRBV5-6; size: few; length: 14; D: -; CDR3: CASSPYVLNTEAFF; DNA: TGTGCCAGCAGCCCGTACGTCCTTAACACTGAAGCTTTCTTT
J: TRBJ2-2; V: TRBV25-1; size: -; length: 17; D: TRBD2; CDR3: CASARQTSGGHTGELFF; DNA: TGTGCCAGCGCCCGTCAGACTAGCGGGGGCCACACCGGGGAGCTGTTTTTT
J: TRBJ2-2; V: TRBV6-4; size: -; length: 12; D: -; CDR3: CALLPTTGELFF; DNA: TGTGCCCTCTTGCCTACCACCGGGGAGCTGTTTTTT
J: TRBJ2-2; V: TRBV2; size: few; length: 15; D: -; CDR3: CASRPQGSNTGELFF; DNA: TGTGCCAGCAGGCCCCAGGGGTCGAACACCGGGGAGCTGTTTTTT
J: TRBJ1-5; V: TRBV28; size: -; length: 15; D: -; CDR3: CASSPLAGGGQPQHF; DNA: TGTGCCAGCAGTCCTCTTGCGGGGGGAGGACAGCCCCAGCATTTT
J: TRBJ1-4; V: TRBV10-3; size: -; length: 15; D: TRBD1; CDR3: CAISRTGATNEKLFF; DNA: TGTGCCATCAGTCGAACAGGGGCGACTAATGAAAAACTGTTTTTT
J: TRBJ2-1; V: TRBV28; size: -; length: 12; D: -; CDR3: CASSLALNEQFF; DNA: TGTGCCAGCAGTTTGGCCCTCAATGAGCAGTTCTTC
J: TRBJ2-7; V: TRBV4-2; size: -; length: 15; D: TRBD2; CDR3: CASSQRSGSVNEQYF; DNA: TGTGCCAGCAGCCAGCGTAGCGGGAGCGTGAACGAGCAGTACTTC